The 12 T cell receptor beta chains listed next were all sequenced from one sample in a study of TIL therapy for anti-PD-1-resistant metastatic lung cancer. The immunoSEQ assay was v3. TCRdb's copy holds only in-frame clones and misses some; the assay was immunoSEQ multiplex PCR. This sample has 15,000 to 20,000 clones, with roughly 80% found just once. Documented time point: pre-treatment sample, taken before nivolumab and TIL therapy. The sample here was blood, taken at baseline. The receptor set was obtained from a person between 30 and 79 years old with non-small cell lung cancer.

The V call is TRBV4-3, the J call TRBJ1-2, with D maybe TRBD1 (5 bases). Germline assignment: CDR1 LGHNA and CDR2 YSLEER. The CDR3 runs to 14 residues. V was shortened by 1 base and J by 2 bases, with 8 bases between the two germline ends. The CDR3 DNA follows: TGCGCCAGCAGCCAAGTGGAGGGGAACTATGGCTACACCTTC. Amino acids: CASSQVEGNYGYTF.

The gene calls are TRBV11-1 and TRBJ1-1, with 12 nucleotides matching TRBD1. This CDR3 contains 16 residues. From germline, CDR1 is SGHAT and CDR2 FQDESV (reference sequence). J lost 2 bases, V lost 4 bases, and 5 bases had no gene match. The CDR3 DNA reads TGTGCCAGCAGCTCCGGGACAGGGGGCCTAAACACTGAAGCTTTCTTT. Protein product: CASSSGTGGLNTEAFF.

The chain joins TRBV5-4 to TRBJ2-3, with 14 bases fitting TRBD2. Trimming cost V 2 bases and J 0 bases; bases outside gene matches: 5. The CDR3 loop spans 18 amino acids. Looked up from germline, CDR1 is SGHNT and CDR2 is YYREEE (reference sequence). CDR3 in DNA: TGTGCCAGCAGCTTTAAGTGGACTAGCGGGGGGAGCACAGATACGCAGTATTTT. The encoded protein is CASSFKWTSGGSTDTQYF.

V is TRBV18 and J is TRBJ1-3, with D hard to call. The germline V gene has CDR1 KGHSH and CDR2 LQKENI. Trimming took 0 bases from V and 4 from J, leaving 10 bases between them. The CDR3 is 15 amino acids. CDR3 bases: TGTGCCAGCTCACCACCGCGAGGGAGCGGAAACACCATATATTTT. This encodes CASSPPRGSGNTIYF.

The V and J genes are TRBV28 and TRBJ1-5, with 9 bases aligning to TRBD1. Germline trimming cut 5 bases from V and 8 bases from J; bases unmatched to any gene: 10. Germline values: CDR1 MDHEN, CDR2 SYDVKM. This CDR3 is 15 amino acids long. The CDR3 DNA reads TGTGCCAGCAGTCTCCCGACAGGGGGAATAGAGCCCCAGCATTTT. Protein: CASSLPTGGIEPQHF. The whole variable domain, remainder taken from reference TRBV28 and TRBJ1-5, is DVKVTQSSRYLVKRTGEKVFLECVQDMDHENMFWYRQDPGLGLRLIYFSYDVKMKEKGDIPEGYSVSREKKERFSLILESASTNQTSMYLCASSLPTGGIEPQHFGDGTRLSIL.

The chain is built from TRBV7-2 and TRBJ1-4; no firm D call. The CDR3 runs 13 residues. V was trimmed by 5 bases and J by 5 bases, leaving 9 bases between them. Germline values: CDR1 SGHTA, CDR2 FQGNSA. The chain's CDR3 is CASSPRPNEKLFF. The CDR3 DNA is TGTGCCAGCAGCCCCCGGCCCAATGAAAAACTGTTTTTT.

J is TRBJ1-4 and V is TRBV28, with D possibly being TRBD1 (6 bases). The V end lost 3 bases, the J end lost 4 bases, and 9 bases lay between the germline ends. From germline, CDR1 is MDHEN and CDR2 SYDVKM. The CDR3 loop spans 14 amino acids. The CDR3 nucleotides read TGTGCCAGCAGTTTTCAGGGGCTTAATGAAAAACTGTTTTTT. It encodes CASSFQGLNEKLFF. Full variable domain (outside the CDR3, taken from reference TRBV28 and TRBJ1-4): DVKVTQSSRYLVKRTGEKVFLECVQDMDHENMFWYRQDPGLGLRLIYFSYDVKMKEKGDIPEGYSVSREKKERFSLILESASTNQTSMYLCASSFQGLNEKLFFGSGTQLSVL.

The chain couples TRBV28 to TRBJ2-7, with D possibly being TRBD2 (6 bases). CDR1 and CDR2 from the germline V gene are MDHEN and SYDVKM. The CDR3 extends over 14 amino acids. The ends were cut back, 5 bases at V and 2 bases at J, with 13 bases in the middle. In DNA, the CDR3 is TGTGCCAGCAGTGGGAGGACTCGCCCCTACGAGCAGTACTTC. Translating gives CASSGRTRPYEQYF.

The V gene is TRBV5-6, the J gene TRBJ2-1; 11 bases fit TRBD1. Trimming cost V 4 bases and J 6 bases; bases outside gene matches: 6. This CDR3 has 15 residues. Germline values: CDR1 SGHDT, CDR2 YYEEEE. CDR3 nucleotides: TGTGCCAGCAGCCTAGGGACAGGGGGGTTCAATGAGCAGTTCTTC. Protein sequence: CASSLGTGGFNEQFF.

The gene calls are TRBV5-1 and TRBJ1-2; D is uncertain. The V end was cut by 3 bases, the J end by 4 bases, with 7 bases between. The germline gives CDR1 SGHRS, CDR2 YFSETQ. The CDR3 length is 12 residues. As DNA, the CDR3 is TGCGCCAGCAGCTCCGGTGCCTATGGCTACACCTTC. Encoded protein: CASSSGAYGYTF.

The J gene is TRBJ2-7, the V gene TRBV4-2, with TRBD1 matching 11 bases. The CDR3 totals 17 residues. With V trimmed by 0 bases and J by 2 bases, 6 bases remained unmatched. Germline V gene data show CDR1 as LGHNA and CDR2 as YNFKEQ. This CDR3 reads CASSQERMGQGAYEQYF. The CDR3 nucleotides are TGTGCCAGCAGCCAAGAACGAATGGGACAGGGGGCCTACGAGCAGTACTTC.

The chain links TRBV20-1 to TRBJ1-2; no reliable D call. CDR1 and CDR2 from the germline V gene are DFQATT and SNEGSKA (reference sequence). V shed 0 bases and J shed 8 bases, with 7 bases lying between them. The CDR3 is 11 amino acids. The CDR3 reads CSAREAGGYTF. The CDR3 DNA reads TGCAGTGCTAGAGAGGCGGGAGGCTACACCTTC.